This TCR beta chain is drawn from a study of CD8 T cells in Susac syndrome (dated by TCRdb to 2018 to 2020). For the wider study: Repertoire sequencing was used to test whether CD8+ T cell activation and differentiation in Susac syndrome was antigen driven.

Peripheral blood CD8+ and CD4+ T cells from healthy donors, Susac syndrome patients and multiple sclerosis patients were profiled using high-throughput TCR beta sequencing. The healthy donors served as controls matched for age and sex. Bulk CD8+ and CD4+ T cells were purified by magnetic negative isolation, while CD8+ TEMRA cells were enriched using FACS. Blood was drawn into EDTA tubes, processed within 24 hours, and PBMCs were isolated by density gradient centrifugation. PBMCs destined for TCR sequencing were cryopreserved in liquid nitrogen and later thawed in a 37 °C water bath. A purity of at least 90% was achieved for sorted or isolated CD4+, CD8+ and CD8+ TEMRA cells. The cysteine opens and the phenylalanine closes a CDR3 of 14 amino acids. CDR3 DNA is the only sequence kept; it has 42 bases, read in frame from the first base. The germline V gene yields SGHRS for CDR1 and YFSETQ for CDR2. V loses 0 bases of germline sequence and J loses 5 bases, and the interval between the two ends is 9 bases.

General conclusions and limits of the study: The number of individuals in the TCR sequencing and HLA analysis was recognized as being relatively small.

RNA was extracted using the RNeasy kit, and roughly 0.5 to 1 microgram was reverse transcribed with random hexamers. The immunoSEQ multiplex PCR assay, covering 54 Vbeta and 13 Jbeta segments, was used to amplify TCR beta CDR3 regions. PCR amplification bias was corrected by using a synthetic template baseline for primer optimization and computational correction. As for the original processing: Reads were annotated to V, D and J genes according to IMGT and were analyzed with immunoSEQ Analyzer, with only productive sequences retained. Clonality was computed as one minus Shannon entropy normalized by log2 of the number of productive unique sequences. For each patient and control, public and private clones were evaluated among the 100 most prevalent clones. A clone was defined as Susac-specific if it was absent from the healthy and MS cohorts, from some 1,100 published viral clones and from other ImmuneACCESS disease sequences. TCRdb reanalyzed the raw reads on its own, using fastp at Q25 for trimming and MiXCR for clone calling, and kept in-frame beta chains. Rows with a matching CDR3 protein are joined into one entry that keeps the most common DNA and genes. None of the V and J calls come from the authors' own analysis; TCRdb made them. A total of roughly 120,000 distinct CDR3 sequences appear in this sample, about 95% of them only once. 0.065% to 0.1% of the sample is in the top ten clones.

As to this clonotype: Its specific antigen is unknown. Per-base quality was not reported, and no clone a single base away is much larger than it.

The specimen sequenced was CD4+ T cells from PBMCs. This sequence uses TRBV5-1 and TRBJ1-5; the D gene is unclear. The receptor's source is a human donor in good health. The CDR3: CASSLDASDQPQHF. The base sequence is TGCGCCAGCAGCTTGGATGCCAGCGATCAGCCCCAGCATTTT.